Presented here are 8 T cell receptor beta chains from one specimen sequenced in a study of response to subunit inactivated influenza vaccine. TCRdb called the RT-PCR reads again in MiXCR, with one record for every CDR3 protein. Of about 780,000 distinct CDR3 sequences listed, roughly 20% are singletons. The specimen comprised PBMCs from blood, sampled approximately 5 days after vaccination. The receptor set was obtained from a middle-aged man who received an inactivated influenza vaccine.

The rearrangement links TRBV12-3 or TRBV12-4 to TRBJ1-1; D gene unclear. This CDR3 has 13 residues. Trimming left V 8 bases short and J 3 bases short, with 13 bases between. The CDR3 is CASVFGWDTEAFF. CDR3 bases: TGTGCCAGCGTTTTCGGATGGGACACTGAAGCTTTCTTT.

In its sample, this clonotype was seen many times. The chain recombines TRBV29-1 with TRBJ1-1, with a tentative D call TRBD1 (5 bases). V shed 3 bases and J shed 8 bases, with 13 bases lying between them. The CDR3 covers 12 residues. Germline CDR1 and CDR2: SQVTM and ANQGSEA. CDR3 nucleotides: TGCAGCGTTGATTTCCCAGGGTCCGAAGCTTTCTTT. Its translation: CSVDFPGSEAFF. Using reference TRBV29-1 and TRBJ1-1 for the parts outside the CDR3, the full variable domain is SAVISQKPSRDICQRGTSLTIQCQVDSQVTMMFWYRQQPGQSLTLIATANQGSEATYESGFVIDKFPISRPNLTFSTLTVSNMSPEDSSIYLCSVDFPGSEAFFGQGTRLTVV.

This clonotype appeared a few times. The CDR3 spells CASSLETLGNSPLHF. The CDR3 bases are TGCGCCAGCAGCTTGGAGACACTGGGTAATTCACCCCTCCACTTT. J is TRBJ1-6 and V is TRBV5-1; D unresolved. Trimming shortened V by 0 bases and J by 6 bases, and 10 bases separated the two germline ends. The CDR3 is made up of 15 amino acids. Germline assignment: CDR1 SGHRS and CDR2 YFSETQ.

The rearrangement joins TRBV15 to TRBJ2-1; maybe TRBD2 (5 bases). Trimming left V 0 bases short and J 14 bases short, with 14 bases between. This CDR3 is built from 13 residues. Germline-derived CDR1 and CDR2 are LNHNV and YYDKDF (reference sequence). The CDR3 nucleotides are TGTGCCACCAGCAGAGATCCGGATATGGAGGAGTTCTTC. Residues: CATSRDPDMEEFF.

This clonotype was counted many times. The CDR3 loop is CSAGSGSRPYEQYF. The CDR3 coding sequence is TGCAGTGCTGGTAGCGGGTCCCGTCCCTACGAGCAGTACTTC. V usage is TRBV20-1 and J usage is TRBJ2-7, with TRBD2 identical over 7 bases. The J segment lost 2 bases and the V segment lost 5 bases, leaving 9 bases of the junction unmatched. This CDR3 contains 14 residues. Looked up from germline, CDR1 is DFQATT and CDR2 is SNEGSKA (reference sequence).

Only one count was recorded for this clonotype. CDR3 protein: CASSHQANQPQHF. In DNA form, the CDR3 reads TGTGCCAGCAGCCACCAAGCCAATCAGCCCCAGCATTTT. The chain has TRBV3-1 and TRBJ1-5, with D unresolved. The CDR3 has 13 amino acids. The V end lost 3 bases, the J end lost 3 bases, and 6 bases lay between the germline ends. Germline V gives CDR1 LGHDT, CDR2 YNNKEL (reference sequence).

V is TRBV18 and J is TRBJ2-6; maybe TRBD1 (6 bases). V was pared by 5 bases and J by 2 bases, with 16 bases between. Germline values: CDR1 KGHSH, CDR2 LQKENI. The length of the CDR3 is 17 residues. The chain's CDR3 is CASSDRTSGAGANVLTF. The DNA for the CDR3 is TGTGCCAGCTCAGATCGAACCTCAGGGGCTGGGGCCAACGTCCTGACTTTC.

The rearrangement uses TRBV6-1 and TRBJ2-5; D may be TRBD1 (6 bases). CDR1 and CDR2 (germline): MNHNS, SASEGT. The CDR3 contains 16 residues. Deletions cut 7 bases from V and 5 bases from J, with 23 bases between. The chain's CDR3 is CASTKGVPSSHETQYF. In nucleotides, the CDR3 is TGTGCCAGCACCAAGGGGGTACCTAGCAGTCACGAGACCCAGTACTTC.